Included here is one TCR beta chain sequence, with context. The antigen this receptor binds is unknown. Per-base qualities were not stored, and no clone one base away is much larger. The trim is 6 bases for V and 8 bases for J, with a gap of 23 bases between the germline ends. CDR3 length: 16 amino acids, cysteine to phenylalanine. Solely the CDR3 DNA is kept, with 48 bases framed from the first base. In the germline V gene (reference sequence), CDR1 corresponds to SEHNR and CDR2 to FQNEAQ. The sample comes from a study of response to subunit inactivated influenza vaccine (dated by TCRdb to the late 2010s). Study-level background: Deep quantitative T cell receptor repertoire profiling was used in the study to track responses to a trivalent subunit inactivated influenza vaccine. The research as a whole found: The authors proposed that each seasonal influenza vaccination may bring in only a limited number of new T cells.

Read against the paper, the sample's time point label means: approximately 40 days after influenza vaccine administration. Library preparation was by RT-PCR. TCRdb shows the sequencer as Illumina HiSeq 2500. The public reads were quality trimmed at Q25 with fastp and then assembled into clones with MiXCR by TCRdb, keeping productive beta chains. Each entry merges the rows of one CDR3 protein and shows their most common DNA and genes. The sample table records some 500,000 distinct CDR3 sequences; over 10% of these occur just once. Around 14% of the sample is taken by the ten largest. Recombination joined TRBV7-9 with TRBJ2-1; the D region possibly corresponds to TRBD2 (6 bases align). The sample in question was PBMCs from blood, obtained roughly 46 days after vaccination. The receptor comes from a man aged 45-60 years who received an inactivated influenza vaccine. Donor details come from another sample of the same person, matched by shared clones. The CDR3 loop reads CASRIVGGKGLDEQFF. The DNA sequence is TGTGCCAGCAGAATAGTTGGCGGGAAGGGCTTAGATGAGCAGTTCTTC.